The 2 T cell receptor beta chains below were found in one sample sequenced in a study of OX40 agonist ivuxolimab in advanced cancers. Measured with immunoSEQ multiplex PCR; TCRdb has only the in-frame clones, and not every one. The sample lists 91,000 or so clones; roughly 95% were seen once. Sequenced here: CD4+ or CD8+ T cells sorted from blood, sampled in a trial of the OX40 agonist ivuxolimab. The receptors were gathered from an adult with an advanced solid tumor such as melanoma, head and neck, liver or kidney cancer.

The CDR3 reads CAISESIYGYTF. The CDR3 nucleotides are TGTGCCATCAGTGAGTCCATCTATGGCTACACCTTC. The V gene is TRBV10-3, the J gene TRBJ1-2; D is unclear. The germline V and J ends were trimmed by 0 bases and 4 bases, with 3 bases remaining between them. Germline values: CDR1 ENHRY, CDR2 SYGVKD. CDR3 length: 12 residues.

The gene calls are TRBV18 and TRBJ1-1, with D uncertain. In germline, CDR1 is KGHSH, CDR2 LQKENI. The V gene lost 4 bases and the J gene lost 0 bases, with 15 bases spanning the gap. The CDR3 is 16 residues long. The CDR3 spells CASSQGQVAMNTEAFF. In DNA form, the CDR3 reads TGTGCCAGCTCACAGGGCCAGGTCGCCATGAACACTGAAGCTTTCTTT.